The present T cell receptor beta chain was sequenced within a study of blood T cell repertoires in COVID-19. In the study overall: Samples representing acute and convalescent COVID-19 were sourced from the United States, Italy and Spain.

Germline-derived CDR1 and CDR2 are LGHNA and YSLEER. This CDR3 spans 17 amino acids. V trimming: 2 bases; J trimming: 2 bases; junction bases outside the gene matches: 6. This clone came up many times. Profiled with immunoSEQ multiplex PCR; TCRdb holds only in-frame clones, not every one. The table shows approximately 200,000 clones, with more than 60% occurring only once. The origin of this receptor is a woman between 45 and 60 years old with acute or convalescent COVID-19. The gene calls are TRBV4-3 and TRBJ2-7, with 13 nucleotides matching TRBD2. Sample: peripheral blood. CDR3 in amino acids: CASSQSPTSGRPYEQYF. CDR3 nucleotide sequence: TGCGCCAGCAGCCAATCCCCGACTAGCGGGAGGCCCTACGAGCAGTACTTC.